A selection of T cell receptor beta chains follows, all from one sample in a study of identical twins. TCRdb redid the calling of the 5' RACE reads with MiXCR, one entry per CDR3 protein. Of about 1.7 million distinct CDR3 sequences detected, about 32% appear once; the ten largest clones hold 0.25% to 0.3%. The sample comprised cord blood. These receptor sequences come from a newborn girl in good health. Each CDR3 is given with its conserved first and last residue. Each record gives: V gene, D gene, J gene, clone size, CDR3 DNA, CDR3 protein. A D gene is named only where the DNA matches it firmly. Rows may omit the clone size; those that give it use once, few, many or a size class.

TRBV4-1,.,TRBJ2-2,.,TGCGCCAGCAGCCCCACCCTAGTTAGTACCGGGGAGCTGTTTTTT,CASSPTLVSTGELFF
TRBV7-9,.,TRBJ1-2,few,TGTGCCAGCAGCTTAGGACGTGGCAGGGACGTATATGGCTACACCTTC,CASSLGRGRDVYGYTF
TRBV4-2,TRBD1,TRBJ1-3,once,TGTGCCAGCAGCCAACTGATTGGACAGGGTGCAGGGAACACCATATATTTT,CASSQLIGQGAGNTIYF
TRBV2,TRBD1,TRBJ1-5,few,TGTGCCAGCAGTGAAGGGGGGACAGGGGATCAGCCCCAGCATTTT,CASSEGGTGDQPQHF
TRBV12-3/TRBV12-4,.,TRBJ2-1,.,TGTGCCAGCAGTGCGGCAAGCTCATACAATGAGCAGTTCTTC,CASSAASSYNEQFF
TRBV4-1,TRBD2,TRBJ2-7,.,TGCGCCAGCAGCCATCGTAGACTAGCCCAACCCTACGAGCAGTACTTC,CASSHRRLAQPYEQYF
TRBV6-1,TRBD2,TRBJ2-3,few,TGTGCCAGCAGTGGTTTCCCTAGCGGGAGGTCCACCGATACGCAGTATTTT,CASSGFPSGRSTDTQYF
TRBV5-1,TRBD1,TRBJ2-3,many,TGCGCCAGCAAACCCGGGACAGGGTTCACAGATACGCAGTATTTT,CASKPGTGFTDTQYF
TRBV11-3,.,TRBJ2-1,.,TGTGCCAGCAGCGCCTGGACAGATCAGAACAATGAGCAGTTCTTC,CASSAWTDQNNEQFF
TRBV2,.,TRBJ1-6,.,TGTGCCAGCAGTCCTGACAGGATGACCTATAATTCACCCCTCCACTTT,CASSPDRMTYNSPLHF
TRBV3-1,TRBD2,TRBJ2-7,many,TGTGCCAGCAGCCGGGGGCTAGCGGGGACCTACGAGCAGTACTTC,CASSRGLAGTYEQYF
TRBV12-5,.,TRBJ1-2,.,TGTGCTAGTGGTTTAGCCGACAGATACTATGGCTACACCTTC,CASGLADRYYGYTF
TRBV20-1,.,TRBJ2-1,.,TGCAGTGCTAGTAGCGCTTTGGGTTACAATGAGCAGTTCTTC,CSASSALGYNEQFF
TRBV4-1,.,TRBJ1-1,.,TGCGCCAGCAGCCAAGCCCTCGGGGCAGGCCTGAACACTGAAGCTTTCTTT,CASSQALGAGLNTEAFF